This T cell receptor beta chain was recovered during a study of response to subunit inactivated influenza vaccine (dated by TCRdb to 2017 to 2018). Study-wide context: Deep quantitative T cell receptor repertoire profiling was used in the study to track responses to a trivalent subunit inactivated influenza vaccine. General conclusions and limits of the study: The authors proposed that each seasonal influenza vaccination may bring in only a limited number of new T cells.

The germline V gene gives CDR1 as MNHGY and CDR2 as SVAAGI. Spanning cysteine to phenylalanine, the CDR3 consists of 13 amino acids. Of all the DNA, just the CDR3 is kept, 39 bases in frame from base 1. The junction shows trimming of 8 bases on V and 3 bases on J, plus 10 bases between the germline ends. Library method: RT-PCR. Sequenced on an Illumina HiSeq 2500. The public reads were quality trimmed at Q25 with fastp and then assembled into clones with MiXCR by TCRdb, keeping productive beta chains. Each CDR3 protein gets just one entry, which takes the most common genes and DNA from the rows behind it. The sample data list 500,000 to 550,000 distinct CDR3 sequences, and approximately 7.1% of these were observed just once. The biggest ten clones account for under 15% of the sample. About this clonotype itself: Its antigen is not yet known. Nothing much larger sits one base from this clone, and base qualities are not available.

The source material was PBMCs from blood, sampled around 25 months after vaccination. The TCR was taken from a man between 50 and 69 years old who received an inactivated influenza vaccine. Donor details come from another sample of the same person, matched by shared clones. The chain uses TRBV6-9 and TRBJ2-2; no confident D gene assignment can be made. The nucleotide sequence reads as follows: TGTGCCAGCGGGCCCTGGGACACCGGGGAGCTGTTTTTT. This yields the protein CASGPWDTGELFF.